This T cell receptor beta chain appears in the sequencing data of a study of cytomegalovirus exposure and HLA in healthy donors (TCRdb year 2017). Context from the whole study: An earlier analysis of 587 of the donors reported about 300 Gb of sequence data and around 100 million unique TCR beta sequences obtained from about 180 million T cells. An early release covering roughly 640 HLA-typed donors comprised about 290 gigabases of sequencing data and tens of millions of unique TCR sequences. Among the approximately 400 genotyped donors, approximately 82% belonged to the genetic ancestry cluster associated with self-reported Caucasian donors. The aim of the study was to test whether cataloging public T cell receptors could identify signatures of past pathogen exposure. The study profiled the T cell repertoires of hundreds of subjects by immunosequencing and related them to cytomegalovirus serostatus. In addition to the first cohort of about 650 subjects, a separate validation cohort of some 120 different subjects was used. To predict cytomegalovirus infection status, the study combined high-throughput TCR immunosequencing, statistical association of individual TCRs with disease status, and machine learning. In a later analysis, previously published TCR beta repertoires from several hundred donors were re-analyzed and high-resolution HLA genotyping was added so that TCR occurrence patterns could be studied. The later analysis used no new phenotypic data to find candidate immune exposures, relying instead on TCR beta sequences and their occurrence across donors. In an earlier analysis of a few hundred of the donors, high-throughput TCR beta sequencing was used to judge whether each TCR beta V gene segment behaved as functional or pseudogenic. Donor age, sex, ethnicity and CMV serostatus were collected together with the repertoire data. Genome-wide SNP genotypes for about three fifths of the roughly 670 donors were used in a later genetic analysis, which treated that subset as a discovery cohort. Every repertoire in the discovery cohort had been generated on one and the same sequencing platform. HLA typing included class I and class II loci at four-digit resolution. The number of typed donors differed by locus: 629-630 for A, B, C, DRB1 and DQB1; 500 to 550 for DQA1; around 580 for DPA1; and about 450 for DPB1. Roughly five DR-DQ haplotypes were handled as single units for association and clustering because linkage in the cohort was strong. Among under 450 genotyped donors of the cohort, an average of around 240,000 unique TCR beta nucleotide sequences were sequenced per donor, roughly 20% of them non-productive.

Inclusive of the bounding cysteine and phenylalanine, the CDR3 is 14 residues long. Only the CDR3 part of the read is kept: 42 bases, read in frame from the first base. The germline V gene (reference sequence) supplies CDR1 SGHNT and CDR2 YYREEE. The trim is 0 bases for V and 0 bases for J, with a gap of 7 bases between the germline ends. To prepare the library, the immunoSEQ multiplex PCR assay was applied. For the multiplex PCR, a mixture combining 60 forward primers for TCR Vbeta segments and 13 reverse primers for TCR Jbeta segments was used. The CDR3 region of rearranged TCR beta genes was amplified from genomic DNA by a multiplex PCR assay. Amplified TCR beta libraries were sequenced as 87-base-pair reads on the Illumina HiSeq System. In the paper's pipeline: A later analysis tallied tens of millions of unique TCR beta chains across the 660 or so repertoires, and around 9.9 million of those chains were shared by two or more donors. Raw reads were error-corrected and collapsed into unique sequences with a nearest-neighbor algorithm that merged closely related sequences to remove PCR and sequencing errors. V, D and J gene segments were assigned by aligning CDR3 sequences to IMGT reference sequences. For a sequence to be retained, a match of at least six nucleotides was required to both a V gene segment and a J gene segment. A rearrangement counted as productive if the CDR3 had no stop codons and remained in frame with V and J, and every other rearrangement counted as non-productive. CDR3 was defined according to IMGT convention as the region running from the second conserved V-encoded cysteine to the conserved J-encoded phenylalanine. Sequences without an unambiguous match to a single V gene segment were excluded from the earlier analysis of almost 600 of the donors. An earlier analysis of several hundred of the donors classified V segments as functional when productive rearrangements were above 56.7% and as segregating when the standard deviation between donors was above 5%. A statistical classification framework was built for diagnosing cytomegalovirus status from the catalog of TCR beta chain sequences. A later analysis assigned V and J genes by comparing TCR nucleotide sequences with IMGT/GENE-DB human TR gene sequences. The TCRdist pipeline was used in a later analysis to assign CDR3 sequences and most-parsimonious VDJ recombination scenarios. In a later analysis, every TCR beta chain was defined by the combination of its CDR3 amino acid sequence and its V-gene family, and reads without a unique V-gene family were dropped. In a later analysis, 550 to 650 highly shared, low-generation-probability nucleotide sequences were removed to address suspected cross-contamination and a sequencing artifact. In a later analysis, a clonal expansion index was calculated for each public chain from normalized within-repertoire ranks of inferred template counts. In a later analysis, generation probabilities were computed with a VDJ recombination model fitted to out-of-frame rearrangements, and the resulting probabilities were checked against IGoR. A later analysis scored TCR-TCR, TCR-HLA and TCR-CMV co-occurrence with hypergeometric tests, applying a repertoire-size bias correction to TCR pairs. A later analysis estimated false discovery rates by permuting HLA or CMV assignments 20 times. In a later analysis, co-occurring TCRs were grouped using DBSCAN, and TCRdist sequence similarity was added for clustering within HLA-allele-positive subsets. For co-occurrence clustering, repertoires with fewer than 30,000 or more than 120,000 public chains were excluded, along with roughly five repertoires with anomalous nucleotide sharing. TCRdb mirrors the immuneACCESS table, restricted to in-frame sequences. Some clones are absent from its copies; in checked studies, under half trace to an unresolved V gene, and the reason for the others is unknown. D and trimming come from the DNA, and the V and J calls and clone size come from that table. This sample has roughly 120,000 clones in its table, and more than 60% of those were observed once. The top ten clones comprise 4% to 5% of the sample.

General findings and caveats noted by the study authors: A further reported finding was that TCR beta sequences accurately predicted the HLA-A and HLA-B alleles for most subjects in the first cohort. A cluster of highly shared sequence variants was judged likely to represent a technical artifact of the sequencing pipeline. The study gave a list of 150 to 200 TCR beta chains associated with cytomegalovirus. Roughly uniform sequencing depth across donors was assumed in presence/absence analyses, although this assumption may not hold. Some IMGT-functional V segments, including TRBV6-2 and TRBV6-3, could not be told apart with the 87-base-pair reads, so those segments were excluded. Because HLA typing was unavailable for some donors at each locus, only the typed subset was used in association tests. A later analysis reported that several top co-occurrence clusters appeared linked to parvovirus B19, influenza, CMV and Epstein-Barr virus. A later analysis found that TCR association rates varied across HLA loci, with DRB1 alleles showing the most associated TCRs and HLA-C alleles the fewest. According to the authors, the approach could potentially be generalized to other disease states and immunological phenotypes. In a later analysis, HLA-associated TCR beta chains showed more clonal expansion and lower generation probabilities than non-associated chains that were equally common. When HLA alleles, especially DR and DQ, strongly co-occurred, TCR associations were difficult to assign to individual alleles. Immune exposure information for the cohort was limited to CMV serostatus. In both the original and validation cohorts, the classifier was reported to diagnose cytomegalovirus status with high specificity and sensitivity. Correlated functional status among segregating V segments might be attributable to linkage disequilibrium, but an unknown experimental factor could not be ruled out. Because counts were too low, roughly 16 rarely observed V segments, including chromosome 9 orphons, were left out of the earlier analysis of about 500 of the donors. This cohort had only TCR beta chains sequenced, and the lack of alpha or paired-chain data limited which features could be detected. Most TCR sequences were seen in very few donors, while some public TCRs were found in many individuals. A later genetic analysis associated a missense DCLRE1C variant with V-gene and J-gene trimming of TCR beta chains, and an independent cohort replicated the association. In an earlier analysis of approximately 590 of the donors, most TCR beta V segments appeared in productive rearrangements about 90% or about 30% of the time, broadly matching IMGT annotations. At a false discovery rate of 0.05, a later analysis linked under 20,000 TCR beta sequences to specific HLA alleles. In vitro tests confirmed that a few of the cytomegalovirus-associated TCR beta chains recognize cytomegalovirus antigens. A later genetic analysis reported fewer N-insertions in productive TCRs among donors in an Asian-associated ancestry cluster than the roughly 650-donor mean. Most CMV-associated TCR beta chains appeared to be HLA-restricted in a later analysis, and the HLA associations seemed to be driven largely by CMV exposure.

In total, 500 to 700 healthy bone marrow donors made up the cohort. At the time of sampling, every cohort member was nominally healthy, though immune exposures that went unrecorded were likely present. The donor was CMV seronegative and was included in the group of a few hundred seronegative cohort members. Every donor gave a peripheral blood sample, and the peripheral blood mononuclear cells from that sample were used for TCR beta sequencing. Genomic DNA extraction from the blood cell samples was performed with the Qiagen DNeasy Blood Extraction Kit. Of note for this clone: Its recognized antigen is unknown. Base-call qualities are not available, and no considerably larger clone is one nucleotide away.

Recombination joined TRBV5-4 with TRBJ2-7; TRBD1 might be the D gene, on 5 matching bases. Specimen: PBMCs. The TCR was taken from a woman in her thirties or forties in good health and CMV-seronegative. The nucleotide sequence is given as TGTGCCAGCAGCTTGGAGACAGACTCCTACGAGCAGTACTTC. Translated, it gives CASSLETDSYEQYF.